This passage covers 22 T cell receptor beta chains from one sample sequenced in a study of shared T cell receptors in the human thymus. Repertoires were generated with immunoSEQ multiplex PCR, while TCRdb's copy carries only in-frame clones and drops some. The sample has hundreds of thousands of clones, more than 75% seen once. These data also featured in a second study, about human thymus T cells.

The sequencing input was thymocytes. The receptors derive from a boy younger than two with a congenital heart defect.

This clone was picked up one time. The chain is built from TRBV28 and TRBJ2-5; TRBD2 aligns across 12 bases. Losses at the gene ends were 3 bases for V and 0 bases for J; bases not matched to a gene: 5. Germline lookup yields CDR1 MDHEN and CDR2 SYDVKM. The CDR3 runs to 17 residues. CDR3 loop: CASSFRPSGGDQETQYF. The CDR3, as DNA: TGTGCCAGCAGTTTCAGGCCTAGCGGGGGGGACCAAGAGACCCAGTACTTC. Supplemented by reference TRBV28 and TRBJ2-5, the full variable domain reads DVKVTQSSRYLVKRTGEKVFLECVQDMDHENMFWYRQDPGLGLRLIYFSYDVKMKEKGDIPEGYSVSREKKERFSLILESASTNQTSMYLCASSFRPSGGDQETQYFGPGTRLLVL.

To note about this clone: Other DNA sequences within the sample encode an identical CDR3. This chain uses TRBV6-5 with TRBJ2-2; D is unresolved. There are 14 residues in the CDR3. V was pared by 0 bases and J by 2 bases, with 4 bases between. CDR1 and CDR2 (germline): MNHEY, SVGAGI. In DNA, the CDR3 is TGTGCCAGCAGTTACTCCTTAAACACCGGGGAGCTGTTTTTT. Translated, it gives CASSYSLNTGELFF.

This chain uses TRBV18 with TRBJ1-3; perhaps TRBD1 as D (5 bases). V lost 5 bases and J lost 0, with 11 bases in between. Germline CDR1 KGHSH, CDR2 LQKENI. The CDR3 covers 15 residues. CDR3 sequence reads: CASSWDSSSGNTIYF. The CDR3 region has the DNA TGTGCCAGCTCATGGGACTCCAGCTCTGGAAACACCATATATTTT.

This sequence joins TRBV10-3 and TRBJ2-7; a weak D match, TRBD1 (5 bases). V was pared by 4 bases and J by 2 bases, with 12 bases between. Per germline, CDR1 ENHRY and CDR2 SYGVKD. This CDR3 is built from 14 residues. The DNA for the CDR3 is TGTGCCATCAGTGCCAGGGTAGGCCCCTACGAGCAGTACTTC. Translating gives CAISARVGPYEQYF.

The sample holds a few counts of this clone. The rearrangement joins TRBV18 to TRBJ1-2, with TRBD1 identical over 9 bases. Germline CDR1 is KGHSH and CDR2 is LQKENI. The V segment lost 4 bases and the J segment 5 bases; nucleotides outside the gene matches: 5. The CDR3 has 14 amino acids. The CDR3 is CASSRRDRVYGYTF. In DNA form, the CDR3 reads TGTGCCAGCTCACGCCGGGACAGGGTTTATGGCTACACCTTC. Drawing the rest from reference TRBV18 and TRBJ1-2, the complete variable domain is NAGVMQNPRHLVRRRGQEARLRCSPMKGHSHVYWYRQLPEEGLKFMVYLQKENIIDESGMPKERFSAEFPKEGPSILRIQQVVRGDSAAYFCASSRRDRVYGYTFGSGTRLTVV.

This chain connects TRBV7-2 to TRBJ2-7; 13 bases are shared with TRBD2. The CDR3 sequence is 15 residues long. With V trimmed by 4 bases and J by 2 bases, 2 bases remained unmatched. Per germline, CDR1 SGHTA and CDR2 FQGNSA. As DNA, the CDR3 is TGTGCCAGCAGCTGGGGGACTAGCGGGGCCTACGAGCAGTACTTC. Translation gives CASSWGTSGAYEQYF.

This chain joins TRBV6-4 and TRBJ1-2; D perhaps matches TRBD1 (5 bases). The ends were cut back, 4 bases at V and 4 bases at J, with 10 bases in the middle. This CDR3 region has 13 residues. In germline, CDR1 is MRHNA, CDR2 SNTAGT. The CDR3 coding sequence is TGTGCCAGCAGTGTCCGGCAGGGCTATGGCTACACCTTC. It encodes CASSVRQGYGYTF.

The chain couples TRBV15 to TRBJ2-5, with 10 nucleotides matching TRBD1. Trimming took 0 bases from V and 1 from J; bases not matched to a gene: 11. There are 19 residues in the CDR3. Germline loops: CDR1 LNHNV, CDR2 YYDKDF (reference sequence). CDR3: CATSRDPGTGVFSQETQYF. Written as DNA, the CDR3 is TGTGCCACCAGCAGAGACCCCGGGACAGGGGTGTTTAGCCAAGAGACCCAGTACTTC.

The chain is built from TRBV7-3 and TRBJ2-2, with TRBD1 identical over 8 bases. CDR1 and CDR2 (germline): SGHTA, FQGTGA. V gave up 5 bases and J gave up 0 bases; unmatched junction bases: 11. This CDR3 spans 18 amino acids. CDR3 sequence: CASSQIQAGGANTGELFF. The DNA for the CDR3 is TGTGCCAGCAGCCAAATCCAGGCAGGGGGCGCGAACACCGGGGAGCTGTTTTTT.

The J gene is TRBJ2-7, the V gene TRBV11-2; tentatively, D is TRBD2 (5 bases). Germline-derived CDR1 and CDR2 are SGHAT and FQNNGV. Trimming shortened V by 6 bases and J by 3 bases, and 12 bases separated the two germline ends. The CDR3 is 13 amino acids. This CDR3 reads CASSSSGLYEQYF. CDR3 nucleotide sequence: TGTGCCAGCAGTTCAAGCGGCCTCTACGAGCAGTACTTC.

The chain has TRBV27 and TRBJ1-4; tentatively, D is TRBD1 (6 bases). This CDR3 comprises 18 residues. The germline V and J ends were trimmed by 3 bases and 2 bases, with 19 bases remaining between them. The germline V gene encodes CDR1 MNHEY and CDR2 SMNVEV (reference sequence). In nucleotides, the CDR3 is TGTGCCAGCAGTTTTGAGAACAGGGTTGAGAGCACTAATGAAAAACTGTTTTTT. This encodes CASSFENRVESTNEKLFF.

The chain employs TRBV4-1 and TRBJ2-2; 13 bases align to TRBD2. V dropped 1 base and J dropped 4; count of bases not matched to a gene: 9. There are 19 residues in the CDR3. CDR1 and CDR2 from the germline V gene are MGHRA and YSYEKL. As DNA, the CDR3 is TGCGCCAGCAGCCAAGGACTAGCGGGGGGTTGGGTGGTCACCGGGGAGCTGTTTTTT. The encoded protein is CASSQGLAGGWVVTGELFF.

The rearrangement uses TRBV7-2 and TRBJ1-1; maybe TRBD1 (6 bases). Per the germline V gene, CDR1 is SGHTA and CDR2 is FQGNSA. Trimming cost V 6 bases and J 7 bases, with 18 bases left between them. There are 14 residues in the CDR3. CDR3 nucleotide sequence: TGTGCCAGCAGTTTTTTGGACAGATATCATGAAGCTTTCTTT. Its translation is CASSFLDRYHEAFF.

The CDR3 coding sequence is TGCAGCGTTGTTGGTGCACTGGAAAAACTGTTTTTT. It translates to CSVVGALEKLFF. The rearrangement uses TRBV29-1 and TRBJ1-4; D unclear. Germline V gene lookup returns CDR1 SQVTM and CDR2 ANQGSEA. There are 12 residues in the CDR3. Trimming took 4 bases from V and 8 from J, leaving 11 bases between them.

This chain uses TRBV14 with TRBJ1-2, with 8 bases fitting TRBD1. The V gene's germline CDR1 is SGHDN and CDR2 FVKESK. The CDR3 extends over 13 amino acids. V lost 4 bases, J lost 3 bases, and 1 base stayed unmatched. The CDR3 is CASSPGQDYGYTF. In DNA form, the CDR3 reads TGTGCCAGCAGCCCGGGACAGGACTATGGCTACACCTTC.

This clone was counted only a few times. V usage is TRBV7-9 and J usage is TRBJ2-3, with no clear D. This CDR3 is built from 15 residues. The V gene lost 1 base and the J gene lost 3 bases, with 11 bases spanning the gap. Germline assignment: CDR1 SEHNR and CDR2 FQNEAQ (reference sequence). The CDR3: CASSLGLNLTDTQYF. For the CDR3, the DNA is TGTGCCAGCAGCTTAGGACTGAACCTTACAGATACGCAGTATTTT.

The chain has TRBV19 and TRBJ2-7; possibly TRBD2 for D (5 bases). The CDR3 has 13 amino acids. Germline V gene lookup returns CDR1 LNHDA and CDR2 SQIVND (reference sequence). V shed 6 bases and J shed 3 bases, with 12 bases lying between them. In DNA, the CDR3 is TGTGCCAGTAGCCTGGCCAGCGGCTACGAGCAGTACTTC. Its translation is CASSLASGYEQYF.

The chain joins TRBV7-2 to TRBJ1-5; 8 bases line up with TRBD1. The CDR3 runs to 14 residues. Germline V gives CDR1 SGHTA, CDR2 FQGNSA. V lost 1 base to trimming and J lost 6 bases; unmatched junction nucleotides: 2. CDR3 residues: CASSLGTGCQPQHF. The DNA for the CDR3 is TGTGCCAGCAGCTTAGGGACAGGGTGTCAGCCCCAGCATTTT.

The chain carries TRBV6-1 and TRBJ2-5, with 10 bases lining up with TRBD1. This CDR3 has 14 amino acids. V shed 6 bases and J 2 bases; nucleotides not matched to a gene: 3. The V gene's germline CDR1 is MNHNS and CDR2 SASEGT. CDR3 coding DNA: TGTGCCAGCAGCTGGGGACAGGGGCAAGAGACCCAGTACTTC. This gives the protein CASSWGQGQETQYF.

The chain has TRBV6-7 and TRBJ2-7; 7 bases fit TRBD2. TRBV6-7 is an open reading frame whose function is uncertain. This CDR3 spans 13 amino acids. J gave up 9 bases and V 4 bases, and 9 bases lay outside the gene matches. As DNA, the CDR3 is TGTGCCAGCAGTTGGACTAGTAATTCTTCGCAGTACTTC. Its protein is CASSWTSNSSQYF.

The gene calls are TRBV4-3 and TRBJ1-2; TRBD1 might be the D (5 bases). The germline V and J ends were trimmed by 4 bases and 3 bases, with 12 bases remaining between them. Germline-derived CDR1 and CDR2 are LGHNA and YSLEER. The CDR3 runs to 14 residues. The CDR3 DNA sequence: TGCGCCAGCAGCCCCCGTGGCAGGGACTATGGCTACACCTTC. Translation gives CASSPRGRDYGYTF.

The gene calls are TRBV27 and TRBJ2-7; weak D call: TRBD2 (5 bases). With 3 bases removed from V and 4 bases from J, the gap between germline ends came to 19 bases. Germline V CDR1 and CDR2: MNHEY, SMNVEV (reference sequence). The CDR3 has 16 amino acids. CDR3 residues: CASSFGRAPRPYEQYF. DNA for the CDR3: TGTGCCAGCAGTTTTGGGAGAGCACCTCGTCCTTACGAGCAGTACTTC.